The 21 T cell receptor beta chains given below trace back to one sample, sequenced in a study of blood T cell repertoires in COVID-19. Profiled with immunoSEQ multiplex PCR; TCRdb holds only in-frame clones, not every one. The sample records about 58,000 clones, around 85% being singletons. The sample consisted of peripheral blood. The receptors were sampled from a man in his forties with active COVID-19.

The chain is built from TRBV30 and TRBJ1-4; 8 bases are shared with TRBD1. V lost 3 bases to trimming and J lost 8 bases; unmatched junction nucleotides: 14. CDR3 size: 16 residues. Germline V gene data show CDR1 as GTSNPN and CDR2 as SVGIG (reference sequence). CDR3 in amino acids: CAWRKGQGWPGEKLFF. DNA for the CDR3: TGTGCCTGGAGGAAAGGACAGGGATGGCCGGGGGAAAAACTGTTTTTT.

This clone was counted only a few times. The rearrangement uses TRBV6-6 and TRBJ2-5; D is uncertain. Trimming took off 7 bases at V and 5 bases at J, with 20 bases between the two ends. From germline, CDR1 is MNHNY and CDR2 SVGAGI (reference sequence). The CDR3 totals 15 residues. CDR3 in DNA: TGTGCCAGCACCCCCGGTCAGGCCTCCGCCGAGACCCAGTACTTC. This codes for CASTPGQASAETQYF.

The chain recombines TRBV19 with TRBJ1-2; D is ambiguous. Deletions cut 4 bases from V and 6 bases from J, with 12 bases between. CDR1 is LNHDA and CDR2 is SQIVND in the germline V gene (reference sequence). The CDR3 consists of 13 residues. CDR3 protein: CASSSGLGNGYTF. CDR3 nucleotides: TGTGCCAGTAGTAGTGGACTAGGGAATGGCTACACCTTC.

This chain connects TRBV5-4 to TRBJ1-3, with TRBD1 matching 8 bases. After removal of 7 bases from V and 5 bases from J, the junction contained 14 bases not matched to a gene. The germline gives CDR1 SGHNT, CDR2 YYREEE (reference sequence). This CDR3 is built from 16 residues. The CDR3 coding sequence is TGTGCCAGCTCGCTCGGGCCCTGGACAGGGAGAAACACCATATATTTT. The encoded protein is CASSLGPWTGRNTIYF.

The count of this clone is one. The chain has TRBV28 and TRBJ2-1; TRBD2 matches at 7 bases. The length of the CDR3 is 17 residues. Trimming took 6 bases from V and 2 from J; bases not matched to a gene: 13. Germline values: CDR1 MDHEN, CDR2 SYDVKM. For the CDR3, the DNA is TGTGCCAGCAGAACTCGAGCGGGGACCCCTCCCTACAATGAGCAGTTCTTC. This codes for CASRTRAGTPPYNEQFF.

CDR3 region: CASSLAGLAGYTGELFF. CDR3 nucleotide sequence: TGTGCCAGCAGTCTCGCTGGACTAGCGGGATACACCGGGGAGCTGTTTTTT. The chain couples TRBV27 to TRBJ2-2, with 12 bases aligning to TRBD2. The CDR3 covers 17 residues. V was pared by 5 bases and J by 3 bases, with 7 bases of the junction left unmatched. CDR1 is MNHEY and CDR2 is SMNVEV in the germline V gene (reference sequence).

On this clone itself: The identical CDR3 is also encoded by other nucleotide sequences in the sample. The chain employs TRBV6-5 and TRBJ1-2; TRBD1 is a possible D gene (6 bases). The V gene's germline CDR1 is MNHEY and CDR2 SVGAGI. The germline V and J ends were trimmed by 7 bases and 5 bases, with 8 bases remaining between them. The CDR3 contains 11 residues. The CDR3 region has the DNA TGTGCCAGCACACAGGGTTATGGCTACACCTTC. Encoded protein: CASTQGYGYTF.

The chain recombines TRBV6-1 with TRBJ2-1; D is possibly TRBD2 (5 bases). CDR1 and CDR2 from the germline V gene are MNHNS and SASEGT. The CDR3 consists of 16 residues. Deletions cut 4 bases from V and 0 bases from J, with 13 bases between. The CDR3 is CASSVGSGSSYNEQFF. CDR3 in DNA: TGTGCCAGCAGTGTGGGCAGCGGAAGCTCCTACAATGAGCAGTTCTTC.

By share, this clone ranks as medium-sized (0.01 to 0.1%). The rearrangement joins TRBV28 to TRBJ1-2; tentatively, D is TRBD1 (6 bases). V was cut by 11 bases and J by 13 bases, with 14 bases left in between. Germline V gene sequence: CDR1 MDHEN, CDR2 SYDVKM. The CDR3 contains 9 residues. Here the CDR3 DNA reads TGTGCCCCTAAGGGACATACCACCTTC. Translating it yields CAPKGHTTF.

The chain has TRBV30 and TRBJ1-1; D is unclear. The CDR3 is 10 amino acids. The germline V and J ends were trimmed by 2 bases and 6 bases, with 4 bases remaining between them. The germline V gene encodes CDR1 GTSNPN and CDR2 SVGIG (reference sequence). The CDR3 bases are TGTGCCTGGAGTAGAGCTGAAGCTTTCTTT. It encodes CAWSRAEAFF.

V gene TRBV11-2 combines with J gene TRBJ2-1; no definite D call. The V end lost 0 bases, the J end lost 0 bases, and 15 bases lay between the germline ends. CDR1 and CDR2 (germline): SGHAT, FQNNGV. The length of the CDR3 is 18 residues. The CDR3 DNA sequence: TGTGCCAGCAGCTTAGATCTGTCTCTTTTTAGCTCCTACAATGAGCAGTTCTTC. Translated: CASSLDLSLFSSYNEQFF.

The chain links TRBV27 to TRBJ2-3, with TRBD2 as a possible D gene (6 bases). The CDR3 covers 15 residues. Trimming pared 3 bases from V and 2 bases from J, leaving 12 bases between. Germline V CDR1 and CDR2: MNHEY, SMNVEV (reference sequence). The CDR3 DNA is TGTGCCAGCAGTTTCGCGGGACCTGACACAGATACGCAGTATTTT. It is translated as CASSFAGPDTDTQYF.

This clone was seen only a few times. The chain has TRBV5-4 and TRBJ1-1, with 7 bases identical to TRBD1. CDR1 and CDR2 from the germline V gene are SGHNT and YYREEE (reference sequence). With 3 bases clipped from V and 1 base from J, the junction kept 6 bases outside the gene matches. The length of the CDR3 is 15 residues. This CDR3 is CASSSRDRWNTEAFF. CDR3 bases: TGTGCCAGCAGCTCGCGGGACAGATGGAACACTGAAGCTTTCTTT.

This clone was recorded only once. The CDR3 sequence is CASSPPRGRGDYNEQFF. As DNA, the CDR3 is TGTGCCAGCAGCCCCCCTAGGGGGCGGGGGGATTACAATGAGCAGTTCTTC. The V call is TRBV11-3, the J call TRBJ2-1, with D possibly being TRBD2 (8 bases). V gave up 5 bases and J gave up 4 bases, with 21 bases separating them. Germline CDR1 SGHNT, CDR2 YENEEA. This CDR3 has 17 residues.

The CDR3 region is CSVEDQDRGYYNEQFF. CDR3 DNA sequence: TGCAGCGTTGAAGATCAGGACAGGGGCTACTACAATGAGCAGTTCTTC. The chain employs TRBV29-1 and TRBJ2-1, with 9 bases that match TRBD1. This CDR3 has 16 amino acids. Trimming at V came to 0 bases and at J to 3 bases, leaving 6 bases not matched to a gene. Germline V gives CDR1 SQVTM, CDR2 ANQGSEA.

The chain combines TRBV2 with TRBJ2-7; the match to TRBD2 covers 10 bases. CDR3 length: 17 residues. Germline-derived CDR1 and CDR2 are SNHLY and FYNNEI. After removal of 6 bases from V and 1 base from J, the junction contained 12 bases not matched to a gene. The CDR3 DNA reads TGTGCCAGCAGCCATACGACTAGCGGGCAGCGATCCTACGAGCAGTACTTC. Its translation is CASSHTTSGQRSYEQYF.

In this sample, this clone turned up once. The genes are TRBV19 and TRBJ1-5; no reliable D call. The V end lost 5 bases, the J end lost 4 bases, and 9 bases lay between the germline ends. The germline V gene encodes CDR1 LNHDA and CDR2 SQIVND (reference sequence). The CDR3 is made up of 13 amino acids. The CDR3 is CASSPLGNQPQHF. The CDR3, as DNA: TGTGCCAGTAGTCCCCTCGGTAATCAGCCCCAGCATTTT.

V is TRBV6-1 and J is TRBJ1-2, with TRBD1 as a possible D gene (6 bases). This CDR3 comprises 14 residues. In germline, CDR1 is MNHNS, CDR2 SASEGT. V lost 2 bases to trimming and J lost 2 bases, with 9 bases between them. CDR3 sequence: CASSEPDRNYGYTF. CDR3 sequence (DNA): TGTGCCAGCAGTGAACCGGACAGAAACTATGGCTACACCTTC.

CDR3 nucleotides: TGTGCCAGCAGCTTAAGCCTGCGGACAGGGGACAATGAGCAGTTCTTC. Amino acid sequence: CASSLSLRTGDNEQFF. The gene calls are TRBV11-3 and TRBJ2-1; TRBD1 aligns across 9 bases. This CDR3 comprises 16 residues. V dropped 2 bases and J dropped 5; count of bases not matched to a gene: 7. Germline values: CDR1 SGHNT, CDR2 YENEEA.

This clone was picked up one time. The chain combines TRBV18 with TRBJ1-2, with D tentatively TRBD1 (5 bases). Germline CDR1 KGHSH, CDR2 LQKENI. CDR3 length: 15 amino acids. V dropped 3 bases and J dropped 5 bases, with 16 bases sitting between them. CDR3 loop: CASSPAGGRGYGYTF. CDR3 DNA: TGTGCCAGCTCACCGGCCGGGGGGAGAGGGTATGGCTACACCTTC.

This sequence joins TRBV9 and TRBJ2-3, with D maybe TRBD2 (6 bases). CDR3 size: 16 residues. Trimming took 2 bases from V and 0 from J, leaving 13 bases between them. In germline, CDR1 is SGDLS, CDR2 YYNGEE. The CDR3 loop is CASSVPPSVSTDTQYF. Here the CDR3 DNA reads TGTGCCAGCAGCGTCCCCCCTAGCGTGAGCACAGATACGCAGTATTTT.